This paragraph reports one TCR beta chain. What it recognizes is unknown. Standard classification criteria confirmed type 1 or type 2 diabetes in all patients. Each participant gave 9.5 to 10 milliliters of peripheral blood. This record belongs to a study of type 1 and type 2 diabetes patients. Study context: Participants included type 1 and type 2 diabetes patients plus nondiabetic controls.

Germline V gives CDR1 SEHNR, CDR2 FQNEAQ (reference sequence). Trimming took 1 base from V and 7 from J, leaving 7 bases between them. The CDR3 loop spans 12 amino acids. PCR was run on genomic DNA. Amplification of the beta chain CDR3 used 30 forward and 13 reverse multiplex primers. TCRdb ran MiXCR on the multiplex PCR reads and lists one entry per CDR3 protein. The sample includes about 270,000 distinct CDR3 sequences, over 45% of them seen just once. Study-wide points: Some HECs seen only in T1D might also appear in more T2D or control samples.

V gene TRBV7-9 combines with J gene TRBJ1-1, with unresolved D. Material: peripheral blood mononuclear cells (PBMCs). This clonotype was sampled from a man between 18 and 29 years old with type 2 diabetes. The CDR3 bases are TGTGCCAGCAGCTTAGGGTCAGGTGAAGCTTTCTTT. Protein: CASSLGSGEAFF.